This T cell receptor beta chain comes out of a study of blood T cell repertoires in COVID-19. The data were produced by immunoSEQ multiplex PCR, yet TCRdb's version contains in-frame clones alone and is incomplete. Of about 98,000 clones in the sample, roughly 82% are singletons; the top ten hold around a sixth. The CDR3 extends over 18 amino acids. Germline CDR1 reads SGHRS; CDR2 reads YFSETQ. Losses at the gene ends were 3 bases for V and 8 bases for J; bases not matched to a gene: 13. V and J are TRBV5-1 and TRBJ1-6; 11 bases line up with TRBD1. The clonotype was recovered from a man older than 75 with acute or convalescent COVID-19. The sequencing sample was made of peripheral blood. In DNA, the CDR3 is TGCGCCAGCAGCTCCTTTAGTCCCGGGACAGGGGGGGATTCACCCCTCCACTTT. Translating it yields CASSSFSPGTGGDSPLHF.